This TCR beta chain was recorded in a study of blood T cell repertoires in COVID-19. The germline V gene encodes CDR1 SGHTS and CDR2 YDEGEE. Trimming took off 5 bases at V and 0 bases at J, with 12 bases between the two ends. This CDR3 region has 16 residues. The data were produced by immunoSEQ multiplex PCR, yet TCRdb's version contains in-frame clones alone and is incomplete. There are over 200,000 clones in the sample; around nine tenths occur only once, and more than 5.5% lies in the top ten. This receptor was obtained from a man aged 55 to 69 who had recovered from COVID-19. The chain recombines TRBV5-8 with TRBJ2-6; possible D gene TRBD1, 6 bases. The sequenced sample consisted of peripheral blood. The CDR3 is CASRARTVSGANVLTF. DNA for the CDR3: TGTGCCAGCAGGGCCAGGACAGTCTCTGGGGCCAACGTCCTGACTTTC.